What follows is one T cell receptor (beta chain) and its context. Antigen: not known. This entry is derived from a study of T cell responses to AZD1222 COVID-19 vaccine. Broader study findings: No day 14 peak samples; only post-peak repertoires were characterized. In a largely white British group with more females than males, clonal diversity was possibly underestimated.

CDR1 and CDR2 (germline): SGHRS, YFSETQ. This CDR3 has 16 residues. Trimming took 4 bases from V and 0 from J, leaving 15 bases between them. TCRdb's copy holds only in-frame clones and misses some; the assay was immunoSEQ multiplex PCR. The sample records about 180,000 clones, about 93% being singletons. Second-dose intervals of approximately 4 or approximately 12 weeks were pooled. The sequencing here drew on peripheral blood, taken 28 days after the second AZD1222 dose. The TCR originated in an adult who received the AZD1222 COVID-19 vaccine. J is TRBJ2-3 and V is TRBV5-1; D is perhaps TRBD1 or TRBD2 (5 bases each). The CDR3 protein is CASSLGADFSTDTQYF. CDR3 DNA sequence: TGCGCCAGCAGCCTCGGGGCTGATTTCAGCACAGATACGCAGTATTTT.